Listed below are T cell receptor beta chains from one sample, sequenced in a study of identical twins. TCRdb passed the 5' RACE reads through MiXCR, listing each CDR3 protein once. The sample lists some 590,000 distinct CDR3 sequences, over 8.5% occurring once. These data are also associated with another study on yellow fever vaccine responses in identical twins.

The sequencing sample was made of PBMCs. The source of these receptors is a woman under 30 in good health. Each CDR3 is given with its conserved first and last residue. The D gene is left open where the match is weak. Clone size is stated in some rows and not others, as once, few, many or a class when expanded.

j_call | clone_size | cdr3_length | d_call | v_call | cdr3_aa | cdr3_nt
TRBJ2-7 | few | 18 | . | TRBV3-1 | CASSQEGRRTGPPGEQYF | TGTGCCAGCAGCCAAGAAGGGAGGAGGACGGGGCCGCCGGGTGAGCAGTACTTC
TRBJ2-5 | . | 13 | . | TRBV6-1 | CASSRAARETQYF | TGTGCCAGCAGCCGGGCTGCGAGGGAGACCCAGTACTTC
TRBJ2-5 | few | 17 | TRBD1 | TRBV19 | CASSIPGGGAGQETQYF | TGTGCCAGTAGTATCCCAGGGGGCGGCGCGGGACAAGAGACCCAGTACTTC
TRBJ2-7 | many | 14 | . | TRBV7-9 | CASSPSNMPYEQYF | TGTGCCAGCAGCCCATCGAACATGCCCTACGAGCAGTACTTC
TRBJ2-7 | . | 16 | TRBD1 | TRBV3-1 | CASSQDPGGFGREQYF | TGTGCCAGCAGCCAAGACCCAGGGGGCTTCGGTAGGGAGCAGTACTTC
TRBJ2-1 | few | 12 | TRBD1 | TRBV29-1 | CSAQDGKGGCFF | TGCAGCGCCCAAGATGGAAAAGGGGGCTGTTTCTTC
TRBJ2-7 | many | 15 | . | TRBV6-1 | CASSEGPLPSYEQYF | TGTGCCAGCAGTGAGGGACCTTTGCCCTCCTACGAGCAGTACTTC
TRBJ2-2 | few | 14 | . | TRBV6-1 | CASCPDTYTGELFF | TGTGCCAGCTGCCCGGACACATACACCGGGGAGCTGTTTTTT
TRBJ2-1 | . | 17 | . | TRBV14 | CASSQERLSSVYNEQFF | TGTGCCAGCAGCCAAGAAAGGTTATCTAGCGTATACAATGAGCAGTTCTTC
TRBJ2-5 | few | 18 | TRBD2 | TRBV20-1 | CSARDGVTSGRLEETQYF | TGCAGTGCTAGAGACGGCGTCACTAGCGGGAGGCTTGAAGAGACCCAGTACTTC
TRBJ2-7 | . | 14 | . | TRBV27 | CASSPDTISYEQYF | TGTGCCAGCAGTCCCGACACCATCTCCTACGAGCAGTACTTC
TRBJ2-4 | few | 17 | . | TRBV9 | CASSVGFTPQGPSGQYF | TGTGCCAGCAGCGTAGGCTTCACGCCCCAGGGCCCCAGCGGTCAGTACTTC
TRBJ2-3 | few | 16 | . | TRBV9 | CASSVGVVSDTDTQYF | TGTGCCAGCAGCGTAGGGGTGGTCAGCGACACAGATACGCAGTATTTT
TRBJ2-5 | few | 13 | . | TRBV20-1 | CSARAVGVETQYF | TGCAGTGCTAGAGCGGTTGGCGTGGAGACCCAGTACTTC
TRBJ2-3 | many | 15 | . | TRBV5-1 | CASSFGGRGTDTQYF | TGTGCCAGCAGCTTCGGGGGTAGAGGGACAGATACGCAGTATTTT
TRBJ2-1 | many | 15 | TRBD1 | TRBV28 | CASHEPGQGYNEQFF | TGTGCCAGCCACGAACCGGGACAGGGATACAATGAGCAGTTCTTC
TRBJ1-1 | . | 17 | TRBD1 | TRBV7-9 | CASSLAGQGSTNTEAFF | TGTGCCAGCAGCTTAGCGGGACAGGGAAGTACAAACACTGAAGCTTTCTTT
TRBJ2-3 | many | 12 | . | TRBV25-1 | CASLSLADTQYF | TGTGCCAGCCTAAGCTTGGCAGATACGCAGTATTTT
TRBJ1-5 | once | 15 | TRBD1 | TRBV28 | CASVTGGGGNQPQHF | TGTGCCAGCGTAACAGGGGGCGGGGGCAATCAGCCCCAGCATTTT
TRBJ1-1 | . | 15 | TRBD1 | TRBV7-9 | CASSLGDRVTTEAFF | TGTGCCAGCAGCTTAGGAGACAGGGTAACTACTGAAGCTTTCTTT
TRBJ2-4 | . | 15 | TRBD2 | TRBV11-2 | CASSLGLAGVNIQYF | TGTGCCAGCAGCTTAGGGCTAGCGGGAGTAAACATTCAGTACTTC
TRBJ2-7 | few | 14 | TRBD2 | TRBV20-1 | CSAPGLANDYEQYF | TGCAGTGCCCCGGGACTAGCGAACGACTACGAGCAGTACTTC
TRBJ2-3 | many | 11 | . | TRBV7-9 | CASGEADTQYF | TGTGCCAGCGGCGAGGCAGATACGCAGTATTTT
TRBJ2-7 | . | 15 | . | TRBV27 | CASSFTRDRPYEQYF | TGTGCCAGCAGTTTTACCCGAGATAGGCCCTACGAGCAGTACTTC
TRBJ2-1 | . | 12 | . | TRBV7-9 | CASSREFYEQFF | TGTGCCAGCAGCAGGGAATTCTATGAGCAGTTCTTC
TRBJ2-7 | . | 14 | . | TRBV9 | CASSVSGRSYEQYF | TGTGCCAGCAGCGTGTCGGGACGGTCCTACGAGCAGTACTTC
TRBJ2-7 | . | 13 | . | TRBV11-2 | CASSSPLAVEQYF | TGTGCCAGCAGCTCCCCCCTCGCAGTCGAGCAGTACTTC
TRBJ2-5 | . | 16 | TRBD1 | TRBV6-1 | CASTPWETGYGETQYF | TGTGCCAGCACGCCCTGGGAGACAGGGTATGGGGAGACCCAGTACTTC
TRBJ2-2 | . | 16 | TRBD2 | TRBV11-2 | CASTIGLARNTGELFF | TGTGCCAGCACTATAGGACTAGCGCGTAACACCGGGGAGCTGTTTTTT
TRBJ2-7 | few | 18 | TRBD2 | TRBV7-8 | CASSSTTPGSGNFYEQYF | TGTGCCAGCAGCTCAACCACCCCGGGTAGCGGGAACTTCTACGAGCAGTACTTC
TRBJ2-5 | few | 15 | . | TRBV4-3 | CASSQDLAGKKTQYF | TGCGCCAGCAGCCAAGATCTAGCAGGGAAGAAGACCCAGTACTTC
TRBJ2-5 | few | 17 | TRBD2 | TRBV11-1 | CASSKAIAGGQGETQYF | TGTGCCAGCAGCAAGGCTATAGCGGGAGGCCAAGGAGAGACCCAGTACTTC
TRBJ2-1 | . | 17 | TRBD1 | TRBV28 | CASSLRTGGNLFDEQFF | TGTGCCAGCAGCCTTAGGACAGGGGGGAATTTATTCGATGAGCAGTTCTTC
TRBJ2-3 | many | 13 | . | TRBV2 | CASTRTGTDTQYF | TGTGCCAGCACCCGAACTGGCACAGATACGCAGTATTTT
TRBJ2-7 | . | 13 | . | TRBV5-5 | CASSHGRPGEQYF | TGTGCCAGCAGCCACGGACGGCCCGGCGAGCAGTACTTC
TRBJ2-5 | . | 15 | . | TRBV5-1 | CASSLTTGTLETQYF | TGCGCCAGCAGCTTAACCACCGGGACACTAGAGACCCAGTACTTC
TRBJ2-5 | few | 12 | . | TRBV29-1 | CSVVGREETQYF | TGCAGCGTTGTGGGCAGGGAAGAGACCCAGTACTTC
TRBJ1-2 | few | 16 | TRBD1 | TRBV4-3 | CASSQERGLANYGYTF | TGCGCCAGCAGCCAAGAAAGGGGGCTAGCTAACTATGGCTACACCTTC
TRBJ2-3 | few | 17 | TRBD2 | TRBV29-1 | CSGTGTSGTRGIDTQYF | TGCAGCGGAACCGGGACTAGCGGGACTAGAGGGATAGATACGCAGTATTTT
TRBJ2-2 | few | 18 | TRBD2 | TRBV12-5 | CASGLVGLAGPKTGELFF | TGTGCTAGTGGTTTGGTAGGACTAGCGGGACCAAAAACCGGGGAGCTGTTTTTT
TRBJ2-1 | . | 19 | TRBD2 | TRBV27 | CASSLSSFWKLAGEDEQFF | TGTGCCAGCAGTTTATCGTCTTTTTGGAAGCTAGCGGGAGAGGATGAGCAGTTCTTC